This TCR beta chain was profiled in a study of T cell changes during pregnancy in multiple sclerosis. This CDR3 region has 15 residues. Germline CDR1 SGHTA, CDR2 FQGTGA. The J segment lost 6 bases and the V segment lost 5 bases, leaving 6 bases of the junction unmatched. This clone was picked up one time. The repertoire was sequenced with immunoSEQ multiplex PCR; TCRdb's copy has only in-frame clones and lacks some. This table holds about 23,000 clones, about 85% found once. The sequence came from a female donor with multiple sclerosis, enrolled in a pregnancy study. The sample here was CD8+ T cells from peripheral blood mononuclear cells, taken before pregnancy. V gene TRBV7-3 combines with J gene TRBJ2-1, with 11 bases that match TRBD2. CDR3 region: CASSLIAGGINEQFF. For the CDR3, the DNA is TGTGCCAGCAGCCTCATAGCGGGAGGGATCAATGAGCAGTTCTTC. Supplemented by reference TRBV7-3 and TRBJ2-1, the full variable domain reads GAGVSQTPSNKVTEKGKYVELRCDPISGHTALYWYRQSLGQGPEFLIYFQGTGAADDSGLPNDRFFAVRPEGSVSTLKIQRTERGDSAVYLCASSLIAGGINEQFFGPGTRLTVL.